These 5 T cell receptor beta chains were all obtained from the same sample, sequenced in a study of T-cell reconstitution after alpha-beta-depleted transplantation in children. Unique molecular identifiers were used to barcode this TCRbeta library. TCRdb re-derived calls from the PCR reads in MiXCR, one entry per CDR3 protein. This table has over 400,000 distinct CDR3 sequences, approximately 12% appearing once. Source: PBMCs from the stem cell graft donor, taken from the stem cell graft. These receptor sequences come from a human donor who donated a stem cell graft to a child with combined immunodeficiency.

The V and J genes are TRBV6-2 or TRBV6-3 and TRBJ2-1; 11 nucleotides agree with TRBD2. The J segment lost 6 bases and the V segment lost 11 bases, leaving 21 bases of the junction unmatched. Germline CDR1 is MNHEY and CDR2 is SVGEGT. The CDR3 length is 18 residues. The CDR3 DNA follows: TGTGCCGCCAGTTACGGACTACATAGCGGGAGGGCCCCCAATGAGCAGTTCTTC. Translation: CAASYGLHSGRAPNEQFF.

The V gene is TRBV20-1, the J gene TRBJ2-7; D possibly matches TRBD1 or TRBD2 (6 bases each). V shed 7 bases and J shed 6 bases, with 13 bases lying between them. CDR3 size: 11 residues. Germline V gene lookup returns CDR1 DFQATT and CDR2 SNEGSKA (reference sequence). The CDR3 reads CSGAGGGEQYF. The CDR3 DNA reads TGCAGTGGTGCCGGAGGGGGCGAGCAGTACTTC.

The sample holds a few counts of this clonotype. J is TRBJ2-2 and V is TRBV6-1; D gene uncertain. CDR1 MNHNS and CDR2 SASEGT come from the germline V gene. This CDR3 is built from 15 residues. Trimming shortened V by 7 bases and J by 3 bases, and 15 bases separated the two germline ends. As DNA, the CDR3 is TGTGCCAGCACCACCACGCAGCGATACACCGGGGAGCTGTTTTTT. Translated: CASTTTQRYTGELFF.

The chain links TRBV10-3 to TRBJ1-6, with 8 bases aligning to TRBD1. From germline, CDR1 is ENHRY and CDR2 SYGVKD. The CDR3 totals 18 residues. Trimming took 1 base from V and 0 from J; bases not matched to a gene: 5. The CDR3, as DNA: TGTGCCATCAGTGAGTGGGGACAGGACAGCTCCTATAATTCACCCCTCCACTTT. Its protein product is CAISEWGQDSSYNSPLHF.

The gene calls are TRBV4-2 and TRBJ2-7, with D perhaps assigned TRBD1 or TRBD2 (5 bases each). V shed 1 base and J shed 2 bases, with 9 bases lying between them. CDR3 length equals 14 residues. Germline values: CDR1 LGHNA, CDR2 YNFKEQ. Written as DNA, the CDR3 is TGTGCCAGCAGCCAAGGGGACGGCACCTACGAGCAGTACTTC. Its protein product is CASSQGDGTYEQYF.